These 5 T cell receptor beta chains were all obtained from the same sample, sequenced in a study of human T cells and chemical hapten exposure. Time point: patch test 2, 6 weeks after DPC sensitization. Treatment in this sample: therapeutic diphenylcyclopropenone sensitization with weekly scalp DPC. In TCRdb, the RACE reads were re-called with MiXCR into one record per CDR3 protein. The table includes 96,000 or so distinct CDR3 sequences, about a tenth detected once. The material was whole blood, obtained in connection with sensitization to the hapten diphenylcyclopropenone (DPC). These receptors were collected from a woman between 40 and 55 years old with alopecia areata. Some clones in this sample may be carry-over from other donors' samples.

CDR3 residues: CASSRPGNTIYF. Written as DNA, the CDR3 is TGTGCCAGCAGCCGTCCTGGAAACACCATATATTTT. The chain joins TRBV5-4 to TRBJ1-3; D is undetermined. Germline CDR1 and CDR2: SGHNT and YYREEE (reference sequence). V was cut by 4 bases and J by 2 bases, with 4 bases left in between. This CDR3 is built from 12 residues.

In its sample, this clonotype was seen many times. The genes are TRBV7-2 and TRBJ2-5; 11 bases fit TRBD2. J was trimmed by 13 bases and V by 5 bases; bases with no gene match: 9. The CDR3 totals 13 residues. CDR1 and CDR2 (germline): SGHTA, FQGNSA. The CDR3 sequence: CASSGGTSGGRYF. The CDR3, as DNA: TGTGCCAGCAGCGGCGGGACTAGCGGAGGGAGGTACTTC.

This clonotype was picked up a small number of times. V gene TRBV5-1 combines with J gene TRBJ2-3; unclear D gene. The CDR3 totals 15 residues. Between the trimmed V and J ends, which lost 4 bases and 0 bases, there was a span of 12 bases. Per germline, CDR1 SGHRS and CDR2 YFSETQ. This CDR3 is CASSLGLSSTDTQYF. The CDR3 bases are TGCGCCAGCAGCCTCGGGCTATCTAGCACAGATACGCAGTATTTT.

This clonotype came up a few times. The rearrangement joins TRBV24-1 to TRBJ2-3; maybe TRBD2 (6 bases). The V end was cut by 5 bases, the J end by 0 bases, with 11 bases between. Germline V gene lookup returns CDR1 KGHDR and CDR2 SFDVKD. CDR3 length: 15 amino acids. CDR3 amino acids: CATSGLRESTDTQYF. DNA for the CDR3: TGTGCCACCAGTGGTCTACGGGAGAGCACAGATACGCAGTATTTT.

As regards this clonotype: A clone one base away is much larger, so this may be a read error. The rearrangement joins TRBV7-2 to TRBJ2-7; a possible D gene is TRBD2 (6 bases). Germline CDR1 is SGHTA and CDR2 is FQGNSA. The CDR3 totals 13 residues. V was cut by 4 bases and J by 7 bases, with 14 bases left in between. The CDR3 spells CTSSYPGLREQYF. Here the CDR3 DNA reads TGTACCAGCAGCTACCCGGGACTCCGAGAGCAGTACTTC. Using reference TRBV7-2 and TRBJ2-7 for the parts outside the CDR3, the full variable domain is GAGVSQSPSNKVTEKGKDVELRCDPISGHTALYWYRQSLGQGLEFLIYFQGNSAPDKSGLPSDRFSAERTGGSVSTLTIQRTQQEDSAVYLCTSSYPGLREQYFGPGTRLTVT.